The 3 T cell receptor beta chains listed next were all sequenced from one sample in a study of blood T cell repertoires in COVID-19. Method: immunoSEQ multiplex PCR; TCRdb's copy keeps in-frame clones and lacks some. The sample carries some 200,000 clones, roughly four fifths recorded once. The sequencing sample was made of peripheral blood. These receptors were obtained from a woman aged 80 or over with COVID-19, enrolled during active disease.

This clone was counted a single time. The rearrangement links TRBV6-5 to TRBJ2-7; tentative D call: TRBD2 (5 bases). V lost 4 bases and J 3 bases, leaving 13 bases between the germline ends. Germline CDR1 reads MNHEY; CDR2 reads SVGAGI. The CDR3 is 14 amino acids. This CDR3 is CASSSTGKYYEQYF. The DNA for the CDR3 is TGTGCCAGCAGTTCTACCGGGAAATACTACGAGCAGTACTTC.

The J gene is TRBJ2-3, the V gene TRBV5-1, with no clear D. Trimming took off 0 bases at V and 2 bases at J, with 10 bases between the two ends. The CDR3 runs 15 residues. The V gene's germline CDR1 is SGHRS and CDR2 YFSETQ. The CDR3 DNA reads as TGCGCCAGCAGCTTGGTTGCGTACCTCACAGATACGCAGTATTTT. Protein: CASSLVAYLTDTQYF.

The rearrangement joins TRBV29-1 to TRBJ2-7; no definite D call. Trimming left V 6 bases short and J 2 bases short, with 11 bases between. From germline, CDR1 is SQVTM and CDR2 ANQGSEA. The CDR3 covers 12 residues. As DNA, the CDR3 is TGCAGCGTCTCAACACCCCCCTACGAGCAGTACTTC. The encoded protein is CSVSTPPYEQYF.